Listed below are T cell receptor beta chains from one sample, sequenced in a study of T cell responses to AZD1222 COVID-19 vaccine. Sequencing used immunoSEQ multiplex PCR; TCRdb keeps in-frame clones, though not all of them. Altogether roughly 99,000 clones are present, about 90% being singletons, with the ten largest covering about 6.6%. The sequences come from peripheral blood, collected on day 0 of AZD1222 vaccination. The source is an adult in good health. Each CDR3 is given with its conserved first and last residue. Clone size is shown for a subset of rows, as once, few, many or a class of expanded clone.

NA	TRBJ2-5	TRBV6-6	CASSYSKGQGETQYF
NA	TRBJ1-2	TRBV2	CASSGGGQVYGYTF
few	TRBJ2-4	TRBV27	CASRPLVGDPIAKNIQYF
NA	TRBJ1-1	TRBV9	CASSVAWTGAAEAFF
NA	TRBJ2-5	TRBV7-2	CASSFVRLETQYF
NA	TRBJ1-5	TRBV11-3	CASSQGGQPQHF
NA	TRBJ2-7	TRBV18	CASSPVQGEQYF
NA	TRBJ2-7	TRBV7-2	CASSLMTHEQYF
NA	TRBJ2-2	TRBV29-1	CSVATGGELFF
NA	TRBJ2-1	TRBV4-3	CASSQDMGGNEQFF
NA	TRBJ2-1	TRBV4-1	CASSLPASGAYNEQFF
NA	TRBJ1-1	TRBV3-1/TRBV3-2	CASSQDRGGGAFF
NA	TRBJ2-5	TRBV7-9	CASSSSVAPSETQYF
NA	TRBJ1-5	TRBV19	CASSTRQGGQPQHF
NA	TRBJ2-1	TRBV28	CASTNSQRQGEQFF
NA	TRBJ2-7	TRBV6-5	CASRREDRGYEQYF
NA	TRBJ1-5	TRBV18	CASSPGRDQPQHF
NA	TRBJ2-3	TRBV7-9	CASSLGSGRRADTQYF
NA	TRBJ1-3	TRBV10-3	CAISATSGQGASGNTIYF
NA	TRBJ1-5	TRBV30	CAWSLGGGGINQPQHF
NA	TRBJ1-2	TRBV3-1/TRBV3-2	CASSDISSSYGYTF
NA	TRBJ1-4	TRBV3-1/TRBV3-2	CASSLERGGGRGEKLFF
NA	TRBJ1-3	TRBV21-1	CASSPQEGGRGNTIYF
NA	TRBJ2-7	TRBV7-9	CASSLAGGLAGDREQYF
NA	TRBJ2-7	TRBV6-6	CASSYLSTFEQYF
NA	TRBJ2-1	TRBV27	CASSLIPAGGWTNEQFF
once	TRBJ1-1	TRBV6-5	CASSYNRRSEAFF
NA	TRBJ2-2	TRBV11-3	CASSLGLAGVSGELFF
large	TRBJ1-4	TRBV7-2	CASSLIDSFTNEKLFF
NA	TRBJ1-5	TRBV28	CASSSGGRGNQPQHF
NA	TRBJ1-5	TRBV27	CASSPRTGTSQPQHF
once	TRBJ2-3	TRBV5-1	CASSLMPPGQGSDTQYF
NA	TRBJ1-5	TRBV28	CASIGGTSNQPQHF
NA	TRBJ2-2	TRBV28	CASSLLTGELFF
NA	TRBJ1-1	TRBV3-1/TRBV3-2	CASSPGTGSEAFF
NA	TRBJ1-2	TRBV6-5	CASSYGANYGYTF
NA	TRBJ1-1	TRBV7-3	CASSFSWNTEAFF
NA	TRBJ2-2	TRBV5-4	CASSLAGTGRTGELFF
NA	TRBJ2-7	TRBV7-9	CASSETSGGDEQYF
NA	TRBJ1-2	TRBV5-6	CASSDRSYGYTF
NA	TRBJ1-6	TRBV10-3	CAIRLVDNSPLHF
few	TRBJ1-5	TRBV27	CASSFYPPGNQPQHF